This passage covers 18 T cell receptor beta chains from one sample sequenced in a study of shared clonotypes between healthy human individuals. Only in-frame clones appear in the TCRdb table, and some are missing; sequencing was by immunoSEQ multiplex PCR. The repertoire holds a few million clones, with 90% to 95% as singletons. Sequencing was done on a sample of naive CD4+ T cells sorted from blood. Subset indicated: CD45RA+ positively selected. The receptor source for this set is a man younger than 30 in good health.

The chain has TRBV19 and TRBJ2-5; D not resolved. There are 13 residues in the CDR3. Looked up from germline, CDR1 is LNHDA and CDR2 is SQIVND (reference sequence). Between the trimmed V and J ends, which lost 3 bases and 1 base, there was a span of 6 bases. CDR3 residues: CASSINSQETQYF. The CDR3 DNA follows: TGTGCCAGTAGTATCAACAGCCAAGAGACCCAGTACTTC.

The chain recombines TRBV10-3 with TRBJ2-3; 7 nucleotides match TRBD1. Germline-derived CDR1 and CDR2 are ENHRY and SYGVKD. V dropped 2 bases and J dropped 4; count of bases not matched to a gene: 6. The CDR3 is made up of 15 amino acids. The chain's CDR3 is CAISEEGQLADTQYF. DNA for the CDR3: TGTGCCATCAGTGAGGAGGGACAGTTGGCAGATACGCAGTATTTT.

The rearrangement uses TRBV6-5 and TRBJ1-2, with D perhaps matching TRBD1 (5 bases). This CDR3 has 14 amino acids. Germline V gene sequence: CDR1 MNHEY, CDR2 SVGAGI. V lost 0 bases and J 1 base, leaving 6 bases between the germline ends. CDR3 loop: CASSYSDSNYGYTF. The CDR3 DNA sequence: TGTGCCAGCAGTTACTCTGACAGTAACTATGGCTACACCTTC.

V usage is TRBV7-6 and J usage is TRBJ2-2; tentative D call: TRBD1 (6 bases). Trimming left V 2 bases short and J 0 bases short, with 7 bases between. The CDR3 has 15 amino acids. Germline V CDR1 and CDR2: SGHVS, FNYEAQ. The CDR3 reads CASSLRGSNTGELFF. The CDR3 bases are TGTGCCAGCAGCTTAAGGGGGTCGAACACCGGGGAGCTGTTTTTT.

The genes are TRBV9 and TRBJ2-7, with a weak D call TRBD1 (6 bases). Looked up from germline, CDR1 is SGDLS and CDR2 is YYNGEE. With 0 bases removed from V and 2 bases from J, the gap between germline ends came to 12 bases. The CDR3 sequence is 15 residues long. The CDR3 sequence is CASSVAGTSAYEQYF. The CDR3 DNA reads TGTGCCAGCAGCGTAGCTGGGACATCGGCCTACGAGCAGTACTTC.

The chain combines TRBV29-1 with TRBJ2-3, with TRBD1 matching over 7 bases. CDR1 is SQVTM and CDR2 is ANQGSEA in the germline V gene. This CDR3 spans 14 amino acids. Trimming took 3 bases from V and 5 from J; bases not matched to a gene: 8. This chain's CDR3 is CSVDRTGAGDTQYF. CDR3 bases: TGCAGCGTTGACCGTACAGGGGCGGGAGATACGCAGTATTTT.

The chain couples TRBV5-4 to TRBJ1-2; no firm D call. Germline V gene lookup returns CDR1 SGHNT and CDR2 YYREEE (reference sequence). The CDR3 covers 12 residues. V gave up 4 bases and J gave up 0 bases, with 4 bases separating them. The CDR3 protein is CASSQPNYGYTF. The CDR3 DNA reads TGTGCCAGCAGCCAGCCTAACTATGGCTACACCTTC.

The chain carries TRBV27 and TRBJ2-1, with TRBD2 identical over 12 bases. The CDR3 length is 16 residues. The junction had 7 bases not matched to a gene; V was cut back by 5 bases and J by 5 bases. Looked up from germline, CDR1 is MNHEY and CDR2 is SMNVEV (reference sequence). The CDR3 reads CASSIRTSGGNNEQFF. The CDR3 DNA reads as TGTGCCAGCAGTATCCGTACTAGCGGGGGGAACAATGAGCAGTTCTTC.

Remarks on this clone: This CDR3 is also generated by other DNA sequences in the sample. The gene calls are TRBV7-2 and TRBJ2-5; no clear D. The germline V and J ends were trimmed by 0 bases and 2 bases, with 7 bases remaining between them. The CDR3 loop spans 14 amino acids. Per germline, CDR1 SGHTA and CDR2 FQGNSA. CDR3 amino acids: CASSLAGSQETQYF. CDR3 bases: TGTGCCAGCAGCTTAGCAGGCAGTCAAGAGACCCAGTACTTC.

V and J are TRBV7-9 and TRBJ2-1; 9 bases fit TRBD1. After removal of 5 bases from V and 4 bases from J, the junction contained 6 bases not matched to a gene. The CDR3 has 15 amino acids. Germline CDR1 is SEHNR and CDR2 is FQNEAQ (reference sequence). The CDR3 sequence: CASSPMGQGYNEQFF. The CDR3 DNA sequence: TGTGCCAGCAGCCCAATGGGACAGGGTTACAATGAGCAGTTCTTC.

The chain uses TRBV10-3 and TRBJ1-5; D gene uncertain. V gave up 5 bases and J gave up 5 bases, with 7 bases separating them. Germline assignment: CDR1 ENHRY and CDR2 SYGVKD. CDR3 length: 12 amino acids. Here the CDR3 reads CAISSGDQPQHF. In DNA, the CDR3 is TGTGCCATCAGTTCCGGGGATCAGCCCCAGCATTTT.

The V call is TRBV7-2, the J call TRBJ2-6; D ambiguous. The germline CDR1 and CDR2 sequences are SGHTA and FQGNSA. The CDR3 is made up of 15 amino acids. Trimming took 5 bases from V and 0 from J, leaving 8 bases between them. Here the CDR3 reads CASSTHTSGANVLTF. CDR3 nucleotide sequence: TGTGCCAGCAGCACCCACACCTCTGGGGCCAACGTCCTGACTTTC.

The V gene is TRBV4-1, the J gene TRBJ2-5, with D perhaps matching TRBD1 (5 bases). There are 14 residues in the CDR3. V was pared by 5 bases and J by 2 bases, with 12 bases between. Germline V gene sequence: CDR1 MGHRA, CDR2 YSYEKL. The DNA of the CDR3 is TGCGCCAGCAGCTGGCTACAGGTTCAAGAGACCCAGTACTTC. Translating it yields CASSWLQVQETQYF.

The CDR3 DNA sequence: TGCGCCAGCAGTGAGAACAGGGGGATCACCGGGGAGCTGTTTTTT. Translated: CASSENRGITGELFF. The J gene is TRBJ2-2, the V gene TRBV10-1, with 8 bases identical to TRBD1. The CDR3 is 15 amino acids. Per germline, CDR1 WNHNN and CDR2 SYGVQD (reference sequence). With V trimmed by 2 bases and J by 4 bases, 3 bases remained unmatched.

CDR3 in amino acids: CASSASGNYGYTF. DNA for the CDR3: TGCGCCAGCTCGGCAAGTGGGAACTATGGCTACACCTTC. The genes are TRBV5-1 and TRBJ1-2; the D is unclear. V was pared by 7 bases and J by 2 bases, with 12 bases between. This CDR3 spans 13 amino acids. Germline V gene lookup returns CDR1 SGHRS and CDR2 YFSETQ.

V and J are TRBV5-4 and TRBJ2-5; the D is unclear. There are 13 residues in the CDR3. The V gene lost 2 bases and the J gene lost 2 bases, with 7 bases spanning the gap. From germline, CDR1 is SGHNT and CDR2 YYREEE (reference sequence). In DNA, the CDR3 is TGTGCCAGCAGCTTTACGCCACAAGAGACCCAGTACTTC. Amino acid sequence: CASSFTPQETQYF.

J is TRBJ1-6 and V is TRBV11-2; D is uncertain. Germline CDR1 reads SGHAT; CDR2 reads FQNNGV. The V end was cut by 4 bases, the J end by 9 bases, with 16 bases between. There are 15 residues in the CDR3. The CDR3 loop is CASSSAGSMGSPLHF. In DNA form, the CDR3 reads TGTGCCAGCAGCTCCGCCGGGTCGATGGGTTCACCCCTCCACTTT.

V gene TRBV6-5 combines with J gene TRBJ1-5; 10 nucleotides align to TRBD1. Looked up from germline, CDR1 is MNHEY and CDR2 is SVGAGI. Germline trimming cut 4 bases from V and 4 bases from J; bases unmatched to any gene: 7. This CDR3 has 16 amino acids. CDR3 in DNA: TGTGCCAGCAGTTCCCAGGGACAGGGGTGGAATCAGCCCCAGCATTTT. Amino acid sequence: CASSSQGQGWNQPQHF.